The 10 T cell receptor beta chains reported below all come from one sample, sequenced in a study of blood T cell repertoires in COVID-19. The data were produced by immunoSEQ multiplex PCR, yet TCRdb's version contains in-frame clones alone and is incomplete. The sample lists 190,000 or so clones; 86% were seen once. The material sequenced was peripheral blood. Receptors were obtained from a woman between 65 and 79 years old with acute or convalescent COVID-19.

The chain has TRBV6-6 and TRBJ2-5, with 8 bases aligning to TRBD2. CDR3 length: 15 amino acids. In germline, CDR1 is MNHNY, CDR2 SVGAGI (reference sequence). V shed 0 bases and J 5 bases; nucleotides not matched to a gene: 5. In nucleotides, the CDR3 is TGTGCCAGCAGTTACTCCAGCGGGAGTCACGAGACCCAGTACTTC. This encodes CASSYSSGSHETQYF.

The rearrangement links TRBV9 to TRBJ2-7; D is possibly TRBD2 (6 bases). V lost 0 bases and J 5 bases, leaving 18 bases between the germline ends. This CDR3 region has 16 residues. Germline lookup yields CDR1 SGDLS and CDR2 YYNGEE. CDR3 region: CASSVEGGGPWDEQYF. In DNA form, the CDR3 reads TGTGCCAGCAGCGTAGAGGGAGGTGGGCCCTGGGACGAGCAGTACTTC.

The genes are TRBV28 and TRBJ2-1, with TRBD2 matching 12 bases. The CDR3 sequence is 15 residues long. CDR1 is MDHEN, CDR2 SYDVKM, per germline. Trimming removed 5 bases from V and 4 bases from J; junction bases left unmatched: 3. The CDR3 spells CASSKLAGGYNEQFF. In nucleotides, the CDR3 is TGTGCCAGCAGTAAGCTAGCGGGGGGGTACAATGAGCAGTTCTTC.

CDR3 DNA: TGTGCCAGCAGCTTAGGGGGGACAGGGGCGGCCAATGAGCAGTTCTTC. This encodes CASSLGGTGAANEQFF. The V and J genes are TRBV7-8 and TRBJ2-1; 10 bases line up with TRBD1. The ends lost 1 base at V and 6 bases at J; junction bases unmatched: 6. The germline V gene has CDR1 SGHVS and CDR2 FQNEAQ. The CDR3 has 16 amino acids. Variable domain in full (rest from reference TRBV7-8 and TRBJ2-1): GAGVSQSPRYKVAKRGQDVALRCDPISGHVSLFWYQQALGQGPEFLTYFQNEAQLDKSGLPSDRFFAERPEGSVSTLKIQRTQQEDSAVYLCASSLGGTGAANEQFFGPGTRLTVL.

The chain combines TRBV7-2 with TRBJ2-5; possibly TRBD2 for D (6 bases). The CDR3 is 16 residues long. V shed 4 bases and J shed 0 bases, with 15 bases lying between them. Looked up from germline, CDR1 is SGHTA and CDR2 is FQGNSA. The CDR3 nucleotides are TGTGCCAGCAGCTCGACTAGTTCCGCGTACCAAGAGACCCAGTACTTC. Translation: CASSSTSSAYQETQYF.

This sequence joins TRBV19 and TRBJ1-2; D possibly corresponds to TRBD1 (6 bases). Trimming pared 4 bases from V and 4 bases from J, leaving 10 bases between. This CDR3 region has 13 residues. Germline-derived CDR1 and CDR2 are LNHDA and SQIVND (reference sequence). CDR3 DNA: TGTGCCAGTAGTACACAGGGATTCTATGGCTACACCTTC. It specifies CASSTQGFYGYTF.

This chain's CDR3 is CASSSRPGQGIIYGYTF. CDR3 coding DNA: TGTGCCAGCAGCTCACGACCGGGACAGGGGATAATCTATGGCTACACCTTC. The genes are TRBV7-9 and TRBJ1-2, with 10 nucleotides matching TRBD1. V shed 4 bases and J 4 bases; nucleotides not matched to a gene: 12. CDR1 SEHNR and CDR2 FQNEAQ come from the germline V gene (reference sequence). CDR3 length: 17 amino acids.

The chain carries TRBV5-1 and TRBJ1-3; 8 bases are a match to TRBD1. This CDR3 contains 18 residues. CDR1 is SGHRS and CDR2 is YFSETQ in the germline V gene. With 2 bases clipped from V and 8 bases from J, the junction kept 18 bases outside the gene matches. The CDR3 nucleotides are TGCGCCAGCAGCTTTACAGGGGGGCCCAGGAGCGGCGGAGACACCATATATTTT. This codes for CASSFTGGPRSGGDTIYF.

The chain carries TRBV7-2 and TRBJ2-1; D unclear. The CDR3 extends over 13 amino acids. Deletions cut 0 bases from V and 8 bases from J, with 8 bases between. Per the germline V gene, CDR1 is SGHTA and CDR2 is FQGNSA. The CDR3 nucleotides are TGTGCCAGCAGCTTAGCAGTGAGGTATGAGCAGTTCTTC. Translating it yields CASSLAVRYEQFF. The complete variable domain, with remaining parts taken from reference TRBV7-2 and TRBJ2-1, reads GAGVSQSPSNKVTEKGKDVELRCDPISGHTALYWYRQSLGQGLEFLIYFQGNSAPDKSGLPSDRFSAERTGGSVSTLTIQRTQQEDSAVYLCASSLAVRYEQFFGPGTRLTVL.

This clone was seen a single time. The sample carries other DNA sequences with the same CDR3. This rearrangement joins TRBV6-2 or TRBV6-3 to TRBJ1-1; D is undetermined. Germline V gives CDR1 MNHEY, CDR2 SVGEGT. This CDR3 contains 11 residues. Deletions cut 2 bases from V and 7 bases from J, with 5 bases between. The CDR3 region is CASSYRGEAFF. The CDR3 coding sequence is TGTGCCAGCAGTTACCGGGGTGAAGCTTTCTTT.